The present TCR beta chain was sequenced within a study of blood T cell repertoires in COVID-19. Produced via immunoSEQ multiplex PCR; TCRdb's table is partial and in-frame only. There are approximately 350,000 clones in the sample; 86% occur only once, and 7% to 7.5% lies in the top ten. CDR1 is MNHEY, CDR2 SVGAGI, per germline. The CDR3 extends over 12 amino acids. Trimming shortened V by 8 bases and J by 7 bases, and 11 bases separated the two germline ends. The gene calls are TRBV6-5 and TRBJ1-4; TRBD1 might be the D (5 bases). Sequenced input: peripheral blood. The sequence came from a woman aged 55 to 70 with COVID-19, enrolled during active disease. The CDR3 here is CASGWTLEKLFF. The CDR3, as DNA: TGTGCCAGCGGTTGGACACTTGAAAAACTGTTTTTT.